This T cell receptor (beta chain) was retrieved from a study of T cells in Graves' hyperthyroidism and ophthalmopathy. Findings of the study overall: Model predictions of ophthalmopathy came a median approximately 6 months before onset.

V lost 6 bases to trimming and J lost 2 bases, with 14 bases between them. CDR1 SGHTA and CDR2 FQGNSA come from the germline V gene. The CDR3 spans 14 residues. Clinical symptoms, serum thyroxine and TRAb, thyroid ultrasound and orbital computed tomography together formed the diagnostic basis. TCR beta CDR3 sequences were amplified from RNA transcripts. Using the HTBI primer set, a first-round RT-PCR was run on the TCR CDR3. TCRdb re-called the multiplex PCR reads with MiXCR, one entry per CDR3 protein. The sample shows about 400,000 distinct CDR3 sequences, about 13% of them seen only once. This clonotype was observed at least ten times. The antigen remains undetermined.

Sequenced sample: blood. The genes are TRBV7-2 and TRBJ2-7; unclear D gene. The TCR originated in a woman younger than 35 with Graves' hyperthyroidism. The chain's CDR3 is CASSSNPAAYEQYF. In DNA form, the CDR3 reads TGTGCCAGCAGTTCCAACCCCGCTGCCTACGAGCAGTACTTC.